These 4 T cell receptor beta chains came from one sample sequenced in a study of blood T cell repertoires in COVID-19. Measured with immunoSEQ multiplex PCR; TCRdb has only the in-frame clones, and not every one. The profile shows a few hundred thousand clones, 75% to 85% of them singletons. The sequenced sample consisted of peripheral blood. These TCRs come from a woman aged 45 to 65 with acute or convalescent COVID-19.

The chain employs TRBV29-1 and TRBJ2-2, with TRBD1 matching over 11 bases. This CDR3 is built from 15 residues. J lost 4 bases, V lost 6 bases, and 7 bases had no gene match. Germline V gene sequence: CDR1 SQVTM, CDR2 ANQGSEA. The CDR3, as DNA: TGCAGCGTCGCAACCGGGACAGGGGGCACCGGGGAGCTGTTTTTT. Protein product: CSVATGTGGTGELFF.

This chain links TRBV15 with TRBJ2-5, with TRBD1 as a possible D gene (5 bases). The germline V gene has CDR1 LNHNV and CDR2 YYDKDF (reference sequence). V was pared by 0 bases and J by 3 bases, with 11 bases between. The CDR3 runs to 15 residues. The CDR3 nucleotides read TGTGCCACCAGCAGAGATGGTTTAGGGGAAGAGACCCAGTACTTC. Encoded protein: CATSRDGLGEETQYF. The full variable domain, with the rest looked up from reference TRBV15 and TRBJ2-5, is DAMVIQNPRYQVTQFGKPVTLSCSQTLNHNVMYWYQQKSSQAPKLLFHYYDKDFNNEADTPDNFQSRRPNTSFCFLDIRSPGLGDTAMYLCATSRDGLGEETQYFGPGTRLLVL.

J is TRBJ2-3 and V is TRBV11-2; weak D call: TRBD2 (5 bases). This CDR3 spans 14 amino acids. CDR1 and CDR2 (germline): SGHAT, FQNNGV. Deletions cut 0 bases from V and 4 bases from J, with 8 bases between. CDR3 region: CASSLDPRADTQYF. As DNA, the CDR3 is TGTGCCAGCAGCTTAGATCCGAGGGCAGATACGCAGTATTTT.

The chain links TRBV5-1 to TRBJ2-3; 9 positions match TRBD1. From germline, CDR1 is SGHRS and CDR2 YFSETQ. This CDR3 is built from 15 residues. With 3 bases clipped from V and 1 base from J, the junction kept 3 bases outside the gene matches. CDR3 residues: CASSSTGGGTDTQYF. As DNA, the CDR3 is TGCGCCAGCAGCTCGACAGGGGGAGGCACAGATACGCAGTATTTT.